The TCR beta chain under discussion was sequenced for a study of cytomegalovirus exposure and HLA in healthy donors. A multiplex PCR was run with 60 Vbeta primers and 13 Jbeta primers. Under the authors' procedure: About 10 million of tens of millions of unique TCR beta chains were shared, per a later count. The assay was immunoSEQ multiplex PCR, and TCRdb's table has in-frame clones only and misses some. V and J calls and clone size follow that table, whereas D and trimming were derived from the DNA. The sample lists around 130,000 clones; more than 60% were seen once. Broader study findings: Segments of the TCR beta V type were, in most cases, productive about 87% or about 30% of the time in an earlier analysis.

Note on this clone: Its target is unknown.

The source material was PBMCs. The sequence was obtained from a woman between 18 and 29 years old in good health and CMV-seronegative.

For the CDR3, the DNA is TGTGCCAGCAGGCGGACTACCCAAAACATTCAGTACTTC. It codes for CASRRTTQNIQYF. The rearrangement links TRBV6-1 to TRBJ2-4; possible D gene TRBD2, 6 bases. The CDR3 sequence is 13 residues long. Germline V CDR1 and CDR2: MNHNS, SASEGT. The V end was cut by 6 bases, the J end by 5 bases, with 11 bases between.